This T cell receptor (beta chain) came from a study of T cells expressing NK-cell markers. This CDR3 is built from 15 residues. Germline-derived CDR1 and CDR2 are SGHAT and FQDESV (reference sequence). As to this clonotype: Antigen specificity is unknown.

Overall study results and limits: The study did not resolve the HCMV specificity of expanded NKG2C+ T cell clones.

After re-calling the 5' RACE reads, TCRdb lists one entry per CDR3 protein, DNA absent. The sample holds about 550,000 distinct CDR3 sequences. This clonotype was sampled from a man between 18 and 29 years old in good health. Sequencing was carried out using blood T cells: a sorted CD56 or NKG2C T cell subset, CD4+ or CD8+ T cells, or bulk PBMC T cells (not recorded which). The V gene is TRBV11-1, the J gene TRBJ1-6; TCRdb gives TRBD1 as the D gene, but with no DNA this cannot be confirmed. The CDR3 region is CASSFGTGSASPLHF.